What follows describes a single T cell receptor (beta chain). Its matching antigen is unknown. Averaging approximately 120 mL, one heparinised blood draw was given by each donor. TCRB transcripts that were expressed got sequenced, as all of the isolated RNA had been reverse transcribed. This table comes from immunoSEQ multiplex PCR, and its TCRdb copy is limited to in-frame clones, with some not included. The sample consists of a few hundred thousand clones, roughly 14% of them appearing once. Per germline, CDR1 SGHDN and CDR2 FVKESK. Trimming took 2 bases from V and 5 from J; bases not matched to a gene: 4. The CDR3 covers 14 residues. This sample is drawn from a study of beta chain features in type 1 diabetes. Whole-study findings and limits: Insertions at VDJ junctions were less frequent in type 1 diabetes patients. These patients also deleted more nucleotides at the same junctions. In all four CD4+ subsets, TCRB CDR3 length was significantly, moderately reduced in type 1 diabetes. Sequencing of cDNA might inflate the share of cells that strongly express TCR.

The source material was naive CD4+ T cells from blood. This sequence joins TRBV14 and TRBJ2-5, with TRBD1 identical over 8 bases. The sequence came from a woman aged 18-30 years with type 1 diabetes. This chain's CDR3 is CASSQLTGGETQYF. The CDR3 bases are TGTGCCAGCAGCCAACTTACAGGGGGGGAGACCCAGTACTTC.